The 22 T cell receptor beta chains below all came from one sample that was sequenced in a study of shared clonotypes between healthy human individuals. Clones were read by immunoSEQ multiplex PCR, and TCRdb kept only the in-frame ones, dropping some. The sample shows approximately 2,300,000 clones, 85% to 95% of them seen only once. Sequences were obtained from naive CD4+ T cells from PBMCs. Subset here: CD45RA+ positively selected. These receptors were obtained from a man in his late teens or twenties in good health. Some clones in this sample may be carry-over from other donors' samples.

This clone was seen a single time. J is TRBJ1-1 and V is TRBV6-6; D not resolved. The CDR3 is made up of 14 amino acids. Germline-derived CDR1 and CDR2 are MNHNY and SVGAGI (reference sequence). Trimming pared 2 bases from V and 2 bases from J, leaving 9 bases between. As DNA, the CDR3 is TGTGCCAGCAGTTACGAGTCAGGTAACACTGAAGCTTTCTTT. Residues: CASSYESGNTEAFF.

This chain joins TRBV9 and TRBJ2-5, with 9 bases matching TRBD2. V trimming: 6 bases; J trimming: 3 bases; junction bases outside the gene matches: 6. The germline V gene encodes CDR1 SGDLS and CDR2 YYNGEE. The CDR3 consists of 14 residues. The CDR3 sequence: CASTRGLAEETQYF. For the CDR3, the DNA is TGTGCCAGCACGAGGGGACTAGCAGAAGAGACCCAGTACTTC.

This clone was detected only once. The chain recombines TRBV7-2 with TRBJ2-7, with 9 bases matching TRBD2. The junction had 4 bases not matched to a gene; V was cut back by 5 bases and J by 2 bases. The CDR3 is made up of 14 amino acids. Per the germline V gene, CDR1 is SGHTA and CDR2 is FQGNSA. The CDR3 spells CASSQIAGAYEQYF. DNA of the CDR3: TGTGCCAGCAGCCAAATAGCGGGAGCCTACGAGCAGTACTTC.

V usage is TRBV30 and J usage is TRBJ1-1; D perhaps matches TRBD1 (5 bases). The CDR3 loop spans 14 amino acids. Germline-derived CDR1 and CDR2 are GTSNPN and SVGIG (reference sequence). V was cut by 0 bases and J by 6 bases, with 14 bases left in between. This chain's CDR3 is CAWSVGLTSPEAFF. In DNA, the CDR3 is TGTGCCTGGAGTGTGGGACTTACTTCCCCTGAAGCTTTCTTT.

The rearrangement joins TRBV5-4 to TRBJ2-3; TRBD1 is a possible D gene (5 bases). V was pared by 4 bases and J by 4 bases, with 19 bases between. The CDR3 length is 16 residues. Germline loops: CDR1 SGHNT, CDR2 YYREEE (reference sequence). The DNA for the CDR3 is TGTGCCAGCAGCCCGGACATACGGTCGGCGGCAGATACGCAGTATTTT. The encoded protein is CASSPDIRSAADTQYF.

This clone was found a few times. The V call is TRBV4-1, the J call TRBJ2-3; D is unclear. There are 13 residues in the CDR3. In germline, CDR1 is MGHRA, CDR2 YSYEKL. Trimming shortened V by 4 bases and J by 11 bases, and 16 bases separated the two germline ends. In nucleotides, the CDR3 is TGCGCCAGCAGCCCTTGGATAACGAATCTGCAGTATTTT. Translation gives CASSPWITNLQYF.

This chain links TRBV5-1 with TRBJ2-1; D possibly corresponds to TRBD1 (5 bases). The CDR3 has 15 residues. Germline loops: CDR1 SGHRS, CDR2 YFSETQ. The V gene lost 4 bases and the J gene lost 9 bases, with 20 bases spanning the gap. DNA of the CDR3: TGCGCCAGCAGCCCTCAATTAGGGGCAGACGGTGAGCAGTTCTTC. Amino acid sequence: CASSPQLGADGEQFF.

The J gene is TRBJ2-1, the V gene TRBV4-1; TRBD2 matches 7 bases. In germline, CDR1 is MGHRA, CDR2 YSYEKL. The V and J ends lost 1 base and 9 bases, in that order; junction bases with no gene match: 12. This CDR3 spans 16 amino acids. This CDR3 reads CASSQAVAGVMGEQFF. For the CDR3, the DNA is TGCGCCAGCAGCCAAGCGGTGGCGGGAGTGATGGGTGAGCAGTTCTTC.

The chain carries TRBV30 and TRBJ1-3, with D possibly TRBD1 on 5 matching bases. From germline, CDR1 is GTSNPN and CDR2 SVGIG (reference sequence). This CDR3 has 16 amino acids. Trimming left V 4 bases short and J 3 bases short, with 19 bases between. CDR3: CAWTLSGAIRGNTIYF. CDR3 in DNA: TGTGCCTGGACCCTCTCCGGGGCGATACGTGGAAACACCATATATTTT.

CDR3 loop: CASSDETKDEKLFF. CDR3 in DNA: TGTGCCAGCAGTGATGAGACGAAGGATGAAAAACTGTTTTTT. The rearrangement uses TRBV2 and TRBJ1-4; D gene unclear. The ends were cut back, 3 bases at V and 6 bases at J, with 11 bases in the middle. This CDR3 has 14 residues. Germline V gene sequence: CDR1 SNHLY, CDR2 FYNNEI.

V and J are TRBV5-1 and TRBJ1-1, with D unresolved. The CDR3 spans 16 residues. Germline V gives CDR1 SGHRS, CDR2 YFSETQ. Between the trimmed V and J ends, which lost 0 bases and 0 bases, there was a span of 12 bases. CDR3: CASSLVAAPMNTEAFF. The CDR3 coding sequence is TGCGCCAGCAGCTTGGTGGCAGCCCCTATGAACACTGAAGCTTTCTTT.

The rearrangement joins TRBV30 to TRBJ1-5, with D perhaps TRBD1 (5 bases). Trimming stripped 3 bases from V and 10 bases from J, with 22 bases between. The CDR3 consists of 15 residues. Germline V CDR1 and CDR2: GTSNPN, SVGIG (reference sequence). CDR3 amino acids: CAWSGRGRDQGPQHF. CDR3 bases: TGTGCCTGGAGCGGCCGGGGCAGGGACCAGGGTCCCCAGCATTTT.

The rearrangement joins TRBV7-2 to TRBJ2-3, with 8 bases identical to TRBD2. With 10 bases clipped from V and 2 bases from J, the junction kept 5 bases outside the gene matches. Germline CDR1 SGHTA, CDR2 FQGNSA. CDR3 length equals 13 residues. The chain's CDR3 is CAMSGGATDTQYF. CDR3 nucleotides: TGTGCCATGTCGGGAGGGGCCACAGATACGCAGTATTTT.

This clone was observed a few times. This same CDR3 is encoded by further DNA sequences in the sample. The chain employs TRBV7-9 and TRBJ1-1; 8 bases line up with TRBD1. Trimming removed 4 bases from V and 6 bases from J; junction bases left unmatched: 4. CDR3 size: 13 residues. Germline CDR1 reads SEHNR; CDR2 reads FQNEAQ (reference sequence). CDR3 in amino acids: CASSSQGAAEAFF. The DNA for the CDR3 is TGTGCCAGCAGCTCCCAGGGGGCCGCTGAAGCTTTCTTT.

The chain employs TRBV2 and TRBJ2-7, with 9 bases identical to TRBD2. Germline V gene data show CDR1 as SNHLY and CDR2 as FYNNEI. The CDR3 runs to 13 residues. V was clipped by 6 bases and J by 6 bases; unmatched bases: 6. The CDR3 spells CASSDWTSAEQYF. CDR3 DNA sequence: TGTGCCAGCAGCGACTGGACTAGCGCCGAGCAGTACTTC.

This clone was recorded only once. The V gene is TRBV10-3, the J gene TRBJ1-2; 8 nucleotides align to TRBD1. The length of the CDR3 is 14 residues. V was clipped by 6 bases and J by 2 bases; unmatched bases: 5. The germline CDR1 and CDR2 sequences are ENHRY and SYGVKD. The CDR3 region is CAIRRTGTNYGYTF. The CDR3 region has the DNA TGTGCCATCAGGAGGACAGGGACAAACTATGGCTACACCTTC.

J is TRBJ2-1 and V is TRBV2; tentative D call: TRBD1 (5 bases). This CDR3 contains 16 residues. Trimming stripped 1 base from V and 4 bases from J, with 14 bases between. The germline CDR1 and CDR2 sequences are SNHLY and FYNNEI. Here the CDR3 reads CASSEEILDRYNEQFF. CDR3 nucleotide sequence: TGTGCCAGCAGTGAAGAGATCCTCGACAGATACAATGAGCAGTTCTTC.

The chain has TRBV30 and TRBJ2-3, with D perhaps being TRBD1 or TRBD2 (6 bases each). Germline CDR1 is GTSNPN and CDR2 is SVGIG (reference sequence). Trimming removed 0 bases at V and 2 bases at J, with 12 bases between. The CDR3 length is 15 residues. Here the CDR3 reads CAWSVGGGITDTQYF. Here the CDR3 DNA reads TGTGCCTGGAGTGTGGGGGGCGGGATCACAGATACGCAGTATTTT.

With regard to this clone: An end of the junction does not agree with germline; a read error may underlie this. The rearrangement uses TRBV4-1 and TRBJ2-7; the D gene is possibly TRBD2 (5 bases). Germline V CDR1 and CDR2: MGHRA, YSYEKL. This CDR3 has 15 residues. Here the CDR3 reads CANSQGLAFGYEQYF. In DNA, the CDR3 is TGCGCCAACAGCCAAGGTCTAGCCTTTGGCTACGAGCAGTACTTC.

Turning to this clone: At one of its ends the junction is not consistent with the germline gene, which may arise from a read error. CDR3 sequence reads: CASSDSNEQYF. In DNA, the CDR3 is TGTGCCAGCAGTGACTCCAACGAGCAGTACTTC. V gene TRBV6-4 combines with J gene TRBJ2-7; D uncertain. Germline lookup yields CDR1 MRHNA and CDR2 SNTAGT. The CDR3 contains 11 residues.

The rearrangement links TRBV5-6 to TRBJ1-1; the match to TRBD1 covers 8 bases. The V gene end was trimmed by 4 bases and the J gene end by 3 bases; junction bases not matched to a gene: 11. This CDR3 comprises 16 residues. Germline assignment: CDR1 SGHDT and CDR2 YYEEEE. CDR3 protein: CASSRTGTMEDTEAFF. As DNA, the CDR3 is TGTGCCAGCAGCAGGACAGGGACTATGGAGGACACTGAAGCTTTCTTT.

About this clone itself: No conserved phenylalanine or tryptophan is present at the end of the CDR3, so a read error is the likely explanation. It is unclear where the CDR3 begins or ends on the DNA, so no DNA is shown, and the CDR3 is as TCRdb lists it. The gene calls are TRBV7-3 and TRBJ1-4; TRBD1 is taken as the D call from the table, unchecked against the DNA. Counting both end residues, the CDR3 totals 10 amino acids. Germline CDR1 and CDR2: SGHTA and FQGTGA. CDR3 residues: CASSLWGAAG.